This T cell receptor (beta chain) originates from a study of blood T cell repertoires in COVID-19. Profiled with immunoSEQ multiplex PCR; TCRdb holds only in-frame clones, not every one. The sample has under 250,000 clones; roughly 90% are singletons. This clone occurred a few times. Sequencing used peripheral blood. The TCR was taken from a man aged 50 or older with COVID-19, enrolled during active disease.

The CDR3 region is CASSLAEGRGYTF. As DNA, the CDR3 is TGTGCCAGCAGCTTAGCAGAGGGTCGCGGCTACACCTTC. The chain combines TRBV7-2 with TRBJ1-2; D remains unclear. The CDR3 covers 13 residues. Germline V gene lookup returns CDR1 SGHTA and CDR2 FQGNSA. V gave up 0 bases and J gave up 8 bases, with 10 bases separating them.